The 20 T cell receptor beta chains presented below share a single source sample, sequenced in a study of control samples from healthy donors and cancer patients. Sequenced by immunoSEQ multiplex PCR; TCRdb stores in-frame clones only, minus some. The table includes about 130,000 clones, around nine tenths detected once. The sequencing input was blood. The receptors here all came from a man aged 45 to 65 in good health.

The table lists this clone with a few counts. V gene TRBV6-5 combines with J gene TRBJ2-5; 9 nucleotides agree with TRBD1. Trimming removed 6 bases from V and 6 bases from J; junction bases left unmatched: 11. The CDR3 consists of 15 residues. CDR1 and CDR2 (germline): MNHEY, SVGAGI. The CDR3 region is CASRSKGQGGQTQYF. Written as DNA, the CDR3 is TGTGCCAGCAGATCCAAGGGACAGGGAGGGCAGACCCAGTACTTC.

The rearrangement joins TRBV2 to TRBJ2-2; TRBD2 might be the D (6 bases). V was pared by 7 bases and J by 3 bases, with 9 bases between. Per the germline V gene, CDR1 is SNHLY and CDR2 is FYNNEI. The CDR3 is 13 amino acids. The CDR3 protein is CASIWGDTGELFF. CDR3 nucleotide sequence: TGTGCCAGCATATGGGGGGACACCGGGGAGCTGTTTTTT.

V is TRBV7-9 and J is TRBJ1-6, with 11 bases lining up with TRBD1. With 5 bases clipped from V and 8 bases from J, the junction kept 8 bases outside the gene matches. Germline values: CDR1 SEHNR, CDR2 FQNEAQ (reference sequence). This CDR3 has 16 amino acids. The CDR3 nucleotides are TGTGCCAGCAGCAACGGACAGGGGGCGGGTTATTCACCCCTCCACTTT. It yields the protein CASSNGQGAGYSPLHF.

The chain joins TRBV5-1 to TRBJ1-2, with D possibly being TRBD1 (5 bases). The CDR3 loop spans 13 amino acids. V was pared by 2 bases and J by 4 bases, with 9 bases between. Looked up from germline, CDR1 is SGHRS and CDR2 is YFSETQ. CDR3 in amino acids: CASSLQEGYGYTF. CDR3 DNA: TGCGCCAGCAGCTTACAGGAGGGCTATGGCTACACCTTC.

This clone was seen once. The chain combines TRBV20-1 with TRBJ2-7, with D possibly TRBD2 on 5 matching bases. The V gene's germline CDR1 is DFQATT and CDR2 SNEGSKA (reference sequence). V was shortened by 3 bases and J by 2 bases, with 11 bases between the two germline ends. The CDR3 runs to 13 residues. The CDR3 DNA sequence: TGCAGTGCTAGTGAGACTACCGCCTACGAGCAGTACTTC. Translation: CSASETTAYEQYF.

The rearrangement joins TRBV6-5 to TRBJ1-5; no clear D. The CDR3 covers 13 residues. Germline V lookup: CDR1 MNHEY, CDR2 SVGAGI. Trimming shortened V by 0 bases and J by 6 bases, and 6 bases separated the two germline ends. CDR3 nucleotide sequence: TGTGCCAGCAGTTACTCCGCCGCTCAGCCCCAGCATTTT. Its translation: CASSYSAAQPQHF.

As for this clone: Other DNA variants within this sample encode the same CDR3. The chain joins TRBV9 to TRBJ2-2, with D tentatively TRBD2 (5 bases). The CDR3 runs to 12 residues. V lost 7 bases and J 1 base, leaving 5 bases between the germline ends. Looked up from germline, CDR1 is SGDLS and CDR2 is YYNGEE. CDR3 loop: CASGGNTGELFF. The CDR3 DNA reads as TGTGCCAGCGGAGGGAACACCGGGGAGCTGTTTTTT.

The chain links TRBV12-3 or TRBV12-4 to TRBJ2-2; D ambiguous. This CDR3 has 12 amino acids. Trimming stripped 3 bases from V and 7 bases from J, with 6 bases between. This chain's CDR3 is CASSFRFGELFF. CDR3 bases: TGTGCCAGCAGTTTTCGATTCGGGGAGCTGTTTTTT.

The DNA of the CDR3 is TGTGCCACCAGTGATTCAGGACAGGGTATTGGTGAGCAGTTCTTC. Protein product: CATSDSGQGIGEQFF. The chain uses TRBV24-1 and TRBJ2-1, with 8 bases fitting TRBD1. With V trimmed by 2 bases and J by 9 bases, 8 bases remained unmatched. This CDR3 spans 15 amino acids. Germline V CDR1 and CDR2: KGHDR, SFDVKD.

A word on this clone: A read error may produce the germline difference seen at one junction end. The DNA for the CDR3 is TGTGCTAGCAGCGTCTGGACAGGGCCTGGGGACAATGAGCAGTTCTTC. Translating it yields CASSVWTGPGDNEQFF. The V and J genes are TRBV7-7 and TRBJ2-1, with 8 bases identical to TRBD1. CDR3 length: 16 residues. Germline V gene data show CDR1 as SSHAT and CDR2 as FNYEAQ (reference sequence).

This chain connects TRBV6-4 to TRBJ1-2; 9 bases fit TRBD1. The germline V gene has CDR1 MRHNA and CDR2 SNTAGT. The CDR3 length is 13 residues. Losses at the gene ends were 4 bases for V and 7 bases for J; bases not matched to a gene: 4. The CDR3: CASSATGGLGYTF. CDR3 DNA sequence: TGTGCCAGCAGTGCTACAGGGGGCCTTGGCTACACCTTC.

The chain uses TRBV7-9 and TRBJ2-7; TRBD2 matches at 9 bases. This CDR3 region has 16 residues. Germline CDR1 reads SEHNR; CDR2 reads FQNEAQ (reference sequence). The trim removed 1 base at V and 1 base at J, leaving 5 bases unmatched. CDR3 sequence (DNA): TGTGCCAGCAGCTTAGGTAGCGGGGGCGCTTCCTACGAGCAGTACTTC. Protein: CASSLGSGGASYEQYF.

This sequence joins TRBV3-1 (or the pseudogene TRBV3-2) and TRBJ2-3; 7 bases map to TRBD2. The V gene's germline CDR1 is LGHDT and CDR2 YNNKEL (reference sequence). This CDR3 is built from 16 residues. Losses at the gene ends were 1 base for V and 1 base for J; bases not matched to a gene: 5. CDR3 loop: CASSQVESGGTDTQYF. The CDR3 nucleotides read TGTGCCAGCAGCCAAGTTGAGAGCGGGGGCACAGATACGCAGTATTTT.

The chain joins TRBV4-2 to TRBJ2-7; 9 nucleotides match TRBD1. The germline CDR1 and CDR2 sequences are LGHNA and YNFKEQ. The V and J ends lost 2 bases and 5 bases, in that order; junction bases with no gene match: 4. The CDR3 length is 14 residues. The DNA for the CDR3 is TGTGCCAGCAGCCAAACGGACAGGGGCGACGAGCAGTACTTC. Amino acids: CASSQTDRGDEQYF.

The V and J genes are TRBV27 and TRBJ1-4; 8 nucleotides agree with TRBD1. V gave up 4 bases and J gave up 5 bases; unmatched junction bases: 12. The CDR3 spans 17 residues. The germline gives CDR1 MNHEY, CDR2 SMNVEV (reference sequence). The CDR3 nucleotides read TGTGCCAGCAGTTCCTATTCCGGCAGGGGGCGAAATGAAAAACTGTTTTTT. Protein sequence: CASSSYSGRGRNEKLFF.

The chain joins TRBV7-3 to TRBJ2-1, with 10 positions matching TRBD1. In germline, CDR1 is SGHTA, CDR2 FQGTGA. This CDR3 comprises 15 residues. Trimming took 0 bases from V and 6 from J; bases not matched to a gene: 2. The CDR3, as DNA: TGTGCCAGCAGCTTAACGGGACAGGGGATCAATGAGCAGTTCTTC. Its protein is CASSLTGQGINEQFF.

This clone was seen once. CDR3 in DNA: TGCGCCAGCAGTGATAGCGGGTTCTCCTACAATGAGCAGTTCTTC. The encoded protein is CASSDSGFSYNEQFF. This chain links TRBV10-2 with TRBJ2-1, with 7 bases lining up with TRBD2. The V and J ends lost 3 bases and 0 bases, in that order; junction bases with no gene match: 2. The CDR3 has 15 residues. CDR1 WSHSY and CDR2 SAAADI come from the germline V gene.

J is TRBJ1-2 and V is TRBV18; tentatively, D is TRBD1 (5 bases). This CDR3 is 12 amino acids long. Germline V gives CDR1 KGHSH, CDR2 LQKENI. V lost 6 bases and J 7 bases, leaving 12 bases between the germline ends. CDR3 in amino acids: CASSSPGPGYTF. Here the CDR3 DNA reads TGTGCCAGCTCCAGCCCGGGACCTGGCTACACCTTC. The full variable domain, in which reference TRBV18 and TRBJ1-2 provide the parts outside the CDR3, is NAGVMQNPRHLVRRRGQEARLRCSPMKGHSHVYWYRQLPEEGLKFMVYLQKENIIDESGMPKERFSAEFPKEGPSILRIQQVVRGDSAAYFCASSSPGPGYTFGSGTRLTVV.

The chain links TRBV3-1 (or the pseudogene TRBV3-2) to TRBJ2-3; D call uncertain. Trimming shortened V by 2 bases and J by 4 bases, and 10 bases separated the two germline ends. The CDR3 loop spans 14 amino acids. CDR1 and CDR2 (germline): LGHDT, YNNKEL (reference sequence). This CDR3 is CASSQQGWADTQYF. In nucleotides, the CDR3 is TGTGCCAGCAGCCAACAAGGCTGGGCAGATACGCAGTATTTT.

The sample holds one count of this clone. Here the CDR3 reads CASSIGQGYSGELFF. DNA of the CDR3: TGCGCCAGCAGCATCGGACAGGGGTATAGCGGGGAGCTGTTTTTT. The gene calls are TRBV5-1 and TRBJ2-2, with 9 bases lining up with TRBD1. Germline V CDR1 and CDR2: SGHRS, YFSETQ. The CDR3 contains 15 residues. The J segment lost 7 bases and the V segment lost 4 bases, leaving 8 bases of the junction unmatched.